This entry concerns a single T cell receptor (beta chain). Its binding antigen is unknown. Within one base of it there is no much larger clone, and no base qualities were kept. The data stem from a study of T cells in Graves' hyperthyroidism and ophthalmopathy (dated by TCRdb to about 2019). About the investigation overall: Peripheral blood was collected at initial diagnosis, before any treatment. After blood sampling, hyperthyroidism patients were treated with methimazole at a starting dose of 30 mg daily, and ophthalmopathy patients were treated with high-dose intravenous methylprednisolone. The roughly 91 discovery patients were randomly divided into training and test sets at a 7:3 ratio. The study also compared thyroid tissue and blood T-cell repertoires from five or six Graves' hyperthyroidism patients. TCR V-J signatures able to tell the groups apart were searched for in a discovery cohort of 90 to 100 patients, of whom about 40 had Graves' ophthalmopathy and 55 to 65 had stable Graves' hyperthyroidism. Prospective prediction of ophthalmopathy was tested in an independent validation cohort of approximately 19 hyperthyroidism patients and roughly 16 patients who later progressed to ophthalmopathy. The paper describes TCR Vbeta CDR3 sequencing of fewer than 150 peripheral blood samples, made up of 43 ophthalmopathy patients, over 70 hyperthyroidism patients and 17 progressor patients. Study-wide conclusions, independent of this receptor: A 13 V-J signature model separated ophthalmopathy from stable hyperthyroidism, with roughly 88% sensitivity and approximately 81% specificity in cross-validation and 80%/75% in testing. Blood samples also contained most of the expanded thyroid clonotypes (frequency above 0.001), which suggests that blood repertoires may reflect thyroid immune responses. No statistical method was used to set the sample size in advance, and investigators knew the group allocation. In validation, the model predicted progression to ophthalmopathy a median of roughly 6.1 months before onset, with roughly 70% sensitivity and around 76% specificity.

Ophthalmopathy patients had moderately to severely active disease, with a Clinical Activity Score of 3 or more, a NOSPECS grade of 4 or more, and a disease duration of less than 3 months. Patients with uncontrolled infections, other autoimmune diseases, pregnancy or lactation were excluded. Diagnoses relied on clinical symptoms, serum thyroxine and TRAb, thyroid ultrasound and orbital computed tomography. PBMCs were isolated from approximately 10 ml of fresh peripheral blood by Ficoll-Paque density gradient centrifugation. Total RNA was extracted using Trizol reagent, and RNA quality was assessed on an Agilent 2100 Bioanalyzer. The TCR beta CDR3 regions were amplified from the RNA transcripts. The TCR CDR3 was subjected to a first round of RT-PCR using the HTBI primer set and the Qiagen OneStep RT-PCR kit. A second multiplex PCR round built the libraries, followed by size selection and purification. The libraries were sequenced on an Illumina HiSeq2000 using paired-end 100 bp reads. Under the source paper's analysis protocol: SOAPnuke was used to process the raw data, with reads discarded if the reads contained adapters or uncalled bases, had a mean Phred below 15, or lacked an exact constant-primer or identifier match. COPE v1.2.5 was used to merge the high-quality paired reads, and each unique nucleotide sequence was defined as a clonotype. MiTCR v1.1 was used to align clonotypes to the IMGT TRBV, TRBD and TRBJ reference segments. Only V-J combinations with frequency above 0.0001, covering about 99% of repertoires, were analysed. The TCS score was defined as F50 (clonal expansion) divided by E x V (chaos), with BLOSUM62-based TCRdist calculated between CDR3 peptides within each V-J. Welch's t-statistics and random forest reduced some 510 V-J features to 10 to 15, which were used in a naive Bayes classifier (R e1071). TCRdb handled the public reads itself, with Q25 trimming in fastp and clone calling in MiXCR, and kept productive beta chains. Rows with a matching CDR3 protein are joined into one entry that keeps the most common DNA and genes. The V and J calls were not made by the authors but by TCRdb's processing. The sample records around 600,000 distinct CDR3 sequences, about a sixth of which are singletons. Less than 3.5% of the sample goes to the ten largest clones.

V lost 2 bases and J lost 6 bases; the stretch between them is 14 bases long. Sequences MNHEY (CDR1) and SVGAGI (CDR2) are obtained from the germline V gene. From its cysteine to its phenylalanine, the CDR3 spans 16 amino acids. Only the CDR3 DNA is retained, 48 bases long and in frame from the first base. The V and J genes are TRBV6-5 and TRBJ1-6, with no reliable assignment of the D segment. The sample taken for sequencing was blood. This clonotype was obtained from a woman aged 35 to 49 with Graves' ophthalmopathy. The sequenced DNA: TGTGCCAGCAGTTACGGTTCGCGGAGAGTTAATTCACCCCTCCACTTT. Its protein is CASSYGSRRVNSPLHF.